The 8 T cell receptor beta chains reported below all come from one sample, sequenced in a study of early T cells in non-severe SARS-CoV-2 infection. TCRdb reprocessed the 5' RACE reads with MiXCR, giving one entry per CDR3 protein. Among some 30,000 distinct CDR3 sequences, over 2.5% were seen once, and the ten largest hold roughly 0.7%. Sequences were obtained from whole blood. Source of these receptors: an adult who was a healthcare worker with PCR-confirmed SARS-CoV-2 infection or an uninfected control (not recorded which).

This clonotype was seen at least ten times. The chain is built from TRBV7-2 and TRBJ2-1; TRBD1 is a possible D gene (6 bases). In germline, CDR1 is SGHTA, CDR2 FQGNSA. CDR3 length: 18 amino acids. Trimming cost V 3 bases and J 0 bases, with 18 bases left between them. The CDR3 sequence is CASSFLPSTGSSYNEQFF. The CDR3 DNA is TGTGCCAGCAGCTTCCTCCCTTCCACAGGGAGCTCCTACAATGAGCAGTTCTTC.

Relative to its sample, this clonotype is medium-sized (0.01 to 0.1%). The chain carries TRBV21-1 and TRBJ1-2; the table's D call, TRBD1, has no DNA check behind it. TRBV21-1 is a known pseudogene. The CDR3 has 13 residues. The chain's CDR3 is CASSKASGCGYTF. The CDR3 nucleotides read TGTGCCAGCAGCAAAGCGTCAGGGTGCGGCTACACCTTC.

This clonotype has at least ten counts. As DNA, the CDR3 is TGTGCCAGCAGACCTAGCGAGTACAATGAGCAGTTCTTC. This codes for CASRPSEYNEQFF. This chain uses TRBV12-3 or TRBV12-4 with TRBJ2-1, with D maybe TRBD2 (6 bases). CDR3 size: 13 residues. V lost 6 bases and J 4 bases, leaving 10 bases between the germline ends.

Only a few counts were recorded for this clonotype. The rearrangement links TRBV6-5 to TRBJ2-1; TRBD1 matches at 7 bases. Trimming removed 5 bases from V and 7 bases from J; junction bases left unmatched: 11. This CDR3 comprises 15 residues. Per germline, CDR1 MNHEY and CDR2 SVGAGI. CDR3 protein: CASSRSPDRANEQFF. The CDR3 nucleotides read TGTGCCAGCAGTAGATCGCCCGACAGGGCGAATGAGCAGTTCTTC.

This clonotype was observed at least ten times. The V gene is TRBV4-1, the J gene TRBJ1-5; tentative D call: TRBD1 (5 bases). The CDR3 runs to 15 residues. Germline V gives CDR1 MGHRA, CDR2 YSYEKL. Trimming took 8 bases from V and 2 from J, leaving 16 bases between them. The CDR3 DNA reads TGCGCCAGCCACGACAGACGAGGGGGCAATCAGCCCCAGCATTTT. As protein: CASHDRRGGNQPQHF.

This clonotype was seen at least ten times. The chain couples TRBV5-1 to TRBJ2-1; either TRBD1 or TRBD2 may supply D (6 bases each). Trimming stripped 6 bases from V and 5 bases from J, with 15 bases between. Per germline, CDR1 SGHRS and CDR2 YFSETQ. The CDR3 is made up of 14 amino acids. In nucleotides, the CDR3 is TGCGCCAGCATACCAGGGGCTAGCGACAATGAGCAGTTCTTC. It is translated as CASIPGASDNEQFF.

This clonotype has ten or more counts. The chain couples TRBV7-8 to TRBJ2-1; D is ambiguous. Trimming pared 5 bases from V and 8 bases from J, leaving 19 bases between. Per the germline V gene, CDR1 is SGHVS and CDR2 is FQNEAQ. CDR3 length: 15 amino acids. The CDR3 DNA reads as TGTGCCAGCAGCCCTGGCCAAGGTGGCGCGTATGAGCAGTTCTTC. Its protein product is CASSPGQGGAYEQFF.

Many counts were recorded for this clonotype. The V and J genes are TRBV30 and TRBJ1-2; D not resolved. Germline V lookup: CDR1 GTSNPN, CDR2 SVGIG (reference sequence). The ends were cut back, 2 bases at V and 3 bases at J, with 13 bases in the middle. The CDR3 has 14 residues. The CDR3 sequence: CAWSRAGFYYGYTF. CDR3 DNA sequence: TGTGCCTGGAGTAGGGCAGGCTTTTACTATGGCTACACCTTC.